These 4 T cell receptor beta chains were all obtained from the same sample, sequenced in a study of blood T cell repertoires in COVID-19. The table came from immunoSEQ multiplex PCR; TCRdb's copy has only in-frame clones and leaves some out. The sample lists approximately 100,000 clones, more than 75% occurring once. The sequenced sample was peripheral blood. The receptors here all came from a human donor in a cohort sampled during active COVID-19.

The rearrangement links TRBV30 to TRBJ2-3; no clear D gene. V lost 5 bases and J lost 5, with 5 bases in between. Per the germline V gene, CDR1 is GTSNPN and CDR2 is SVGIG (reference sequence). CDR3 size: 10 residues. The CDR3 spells CAWSGDTQYF. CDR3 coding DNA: TGTGCCTGGTCAGGAGATACGCAGTATTTT.

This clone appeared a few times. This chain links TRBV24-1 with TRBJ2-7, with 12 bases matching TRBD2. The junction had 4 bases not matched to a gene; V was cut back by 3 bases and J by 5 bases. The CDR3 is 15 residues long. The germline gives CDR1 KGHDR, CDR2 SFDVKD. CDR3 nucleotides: TGTGCCACCAGTGATCGACTAGCGGGAGCCCACGAGCAGTACTTC. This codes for CATSDRLAGAHEQYF.

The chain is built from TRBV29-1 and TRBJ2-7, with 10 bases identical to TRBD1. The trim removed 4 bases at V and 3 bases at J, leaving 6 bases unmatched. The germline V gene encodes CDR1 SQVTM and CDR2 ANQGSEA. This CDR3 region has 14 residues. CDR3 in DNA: TGCAGCGTTGCTGCGACAGGGGGCTACTACGAGCAGTACTTC. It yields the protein CSVAATGGYYEQYF.

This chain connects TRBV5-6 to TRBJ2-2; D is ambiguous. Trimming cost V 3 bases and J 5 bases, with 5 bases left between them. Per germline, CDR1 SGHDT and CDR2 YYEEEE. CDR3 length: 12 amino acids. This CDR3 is CASSSVTGELFF. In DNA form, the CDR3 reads TGTGCCAGCAGCTCCGTAACCGGGGAGCTGTTTTTT. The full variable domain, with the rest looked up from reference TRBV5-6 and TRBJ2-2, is DAGVTQSPTHLIKTRGQQVTLRCSPKSGHDTVSWYQQALGQGPQFIFQYYEEEERQRGNFPDRFSGHQFPNYSSELNVNALLLGDSALYLCASSSVTGELFFGEGSRLTVL.